This T cell receptor beta chain stems from a study of technical replicates of blood from a handful of donors. The protocol was immunoSEQ multiplex PCR, while the TCRdb copy is restricted to in-frame clones and leaves out a portion. In the table there are roughly 87,000 clones, just under 95% of which are singletons. The sequenced material came from T cells isolated from PBMCs. The clonotype was recovered from a human donor in good health.

Written as DNA, the CDR3 is TGTGCCAGCTCACCGAATCGGTTCTCGGGGGAGCAGTACTTC. It codes for CASSPNRFSGEQYF. The genes are TRBV18 and TRBJ2-7; D might be TRBD2 (5 bases). The V and J ends lost 3 bases and 7 bases respectively, with 16 bases between them. The CDR3 runs 14 residues. Germline V gene lookup returns CDR1 KGHSH and CDR2 LQKENI.